This TCR beta chain is from a study of T cell responses to AZD1222 COVID-19 vaccine. This CDR3 spans 19 amino acids. Losses at the gene ends were 0 bases for V and 4 bases for J; bases not matched to a gene: 15. Here immunoSEQ multiplex PCR was the method, and the copy in TCRdb shows in-frame clones only, minus some. The sample lists about 100,000 clones; around 90% were seen once. The TCR comes from an adult in good health. V usage is TRBV23-1 and J usage is TRBJ1-1; 9 bases fit TRBD1. TRBV23-1 is treated as an ORF (open reading frame) with a function not yet certain. This sample comprised peripheral blood, obtained on day 0 of AZD1222 vaccination. The CDR3 nucleotides are TGCGCCAGCAGTCAATCGCCATTAAGCCCGGGACAGGGAACCACTGAAGCTTTCTTT. It encodes CASSQSPLSPGQGTTEAFF.